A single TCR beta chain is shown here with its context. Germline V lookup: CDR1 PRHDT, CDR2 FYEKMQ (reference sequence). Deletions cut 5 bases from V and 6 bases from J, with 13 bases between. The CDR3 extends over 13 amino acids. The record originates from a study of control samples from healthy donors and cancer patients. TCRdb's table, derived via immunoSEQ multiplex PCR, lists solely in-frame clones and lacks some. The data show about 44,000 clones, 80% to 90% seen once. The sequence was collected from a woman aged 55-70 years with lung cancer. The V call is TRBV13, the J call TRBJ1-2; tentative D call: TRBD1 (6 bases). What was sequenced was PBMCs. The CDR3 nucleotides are TGTGCCAGCAGCCCCCGGGCAGGGGATGGCTACACCTTC. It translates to CASSPRAGDGYTF.